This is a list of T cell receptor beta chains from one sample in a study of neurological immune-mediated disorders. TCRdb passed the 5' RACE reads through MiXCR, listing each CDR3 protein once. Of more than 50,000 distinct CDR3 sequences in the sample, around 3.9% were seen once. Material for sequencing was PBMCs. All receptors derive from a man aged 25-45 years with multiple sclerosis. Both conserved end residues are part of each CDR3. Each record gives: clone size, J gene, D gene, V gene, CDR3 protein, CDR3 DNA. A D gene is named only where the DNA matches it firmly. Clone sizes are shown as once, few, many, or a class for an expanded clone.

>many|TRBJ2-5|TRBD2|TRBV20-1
CSARAAGGPGETQYF
TGCAGTGCTAGAGCGGCGGGGGGGCCTGGGGAGACCCAGTACTTC
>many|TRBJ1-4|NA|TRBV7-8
CASSYVTTNEKLFF
TGTGCCAGCAGCTACGTTACAACTAATGAAAAACTGTTTTTT
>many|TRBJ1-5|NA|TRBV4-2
CASSQDPGGGDQPQHF
TGTGCCAGCAGCCAAGATCCGGGGGGCGGCGATCAGCCCCAGCATTTT
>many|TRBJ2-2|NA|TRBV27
CASSLGANTGELFF
TGTGCCAGCAGTTTGGGCGCGAACACCGGGGAGCTGTTTTTT
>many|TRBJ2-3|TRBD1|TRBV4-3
CASSQDGARGLTDTQYF
TGCGCCAGCAGCCAAGATGGGGCCAGGGGGCTAACAGATACGCAGTATTTT
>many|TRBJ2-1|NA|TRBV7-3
CASSLGGANNEQFF
TGTGCCAGCAGCTTAGGGGGGGCTAACAATGAGCAGTTCTTC
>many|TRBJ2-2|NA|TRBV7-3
CASSLTTASGELFF
TGTGCCAGCAGCTTAACGACGGCTAGCGGGGAGCTGTTTTTT
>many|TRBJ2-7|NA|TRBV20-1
CSARDLGQKSTEQYF
TGCAGTGCTAGAGATTTAGGGCAGAAGTCTACCGAGCAGTACTTC
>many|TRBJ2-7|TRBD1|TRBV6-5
CASSRDRVKEYF
TGTGCCAGCAGTAGGGACAGGGTGAAGGAGTACTTC
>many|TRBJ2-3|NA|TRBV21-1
CASSKDRVGTDTQYF
TGTGCCAGCAGCAAAGACAGGGTGGGGACAGATACGCAGTATTTT
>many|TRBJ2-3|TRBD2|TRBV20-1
CSAVSAGGPYF
TGCAGTGCTGTTTCAGCGGGGGGGCCGTATTTT